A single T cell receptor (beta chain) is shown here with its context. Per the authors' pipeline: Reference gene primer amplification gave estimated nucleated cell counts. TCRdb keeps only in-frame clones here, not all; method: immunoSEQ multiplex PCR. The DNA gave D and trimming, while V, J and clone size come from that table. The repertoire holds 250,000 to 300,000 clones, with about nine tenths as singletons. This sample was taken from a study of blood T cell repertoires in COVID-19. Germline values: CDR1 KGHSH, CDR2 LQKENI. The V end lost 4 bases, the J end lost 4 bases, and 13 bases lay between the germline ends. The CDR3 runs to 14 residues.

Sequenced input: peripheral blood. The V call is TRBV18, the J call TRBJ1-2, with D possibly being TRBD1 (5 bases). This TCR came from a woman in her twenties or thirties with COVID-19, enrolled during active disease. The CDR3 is CASSLQGLGYGYTF. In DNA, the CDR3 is TGTGCCAGCTCACTCCAGGGTTTGGGCTATGGCTACACCTTC.